This T cell receptor (beta chain) stems from a study of radiation and T cells in renal cell carcinoma. Described time point: blood 2 weeks post-SBRT. The treatment was: 15 Gy SBRT to primary tumor, nephrectomy 4 weeks later. There are 16 residues in the CDR3. Germline CDR1 SNHLY, CDR2 FYNNEI. The V and J ends lost 6 bases and 7 bases, in that order; junction bases with no gene match: 12. Generated by immunoSEQ multiplex PCR, the TCRdb table keeps only in-frame clones and is missing some. The repertoire includes over 60,000 clones, around 86% of them detected once, and about 22% sits in the top ten. This TCR was sampled from a woman between 50 and 59 years old with renal cell carcinoma. The source material was blood, sampled from a patient whose treatment included radiotherapy and nephrectomy. The V gene is TRBV2, the J gene TRBJ1-6; 7 bases fit TRBD1. CDR3 loop: CASSDDRDRENSPLHF. The CDR3 DNA reads as TGTGCCAGCAGCGACGACCGGGACAGAGAAAATTCACCCCTCCACTTT. Combining the CDR3 with reference TRBV2 and TRBJ1-6 gives the whole variable domain EPEVTQTPSHQVTQMGQEVILRCVPISNHLYFYWYRQILGQKVEFLVSFYNNEISEKSEIFDDQFSVERPDGSNFTLKIRSTKLEDSAMYFCASSDDRDRENSPLHFGNGTRLTVT.